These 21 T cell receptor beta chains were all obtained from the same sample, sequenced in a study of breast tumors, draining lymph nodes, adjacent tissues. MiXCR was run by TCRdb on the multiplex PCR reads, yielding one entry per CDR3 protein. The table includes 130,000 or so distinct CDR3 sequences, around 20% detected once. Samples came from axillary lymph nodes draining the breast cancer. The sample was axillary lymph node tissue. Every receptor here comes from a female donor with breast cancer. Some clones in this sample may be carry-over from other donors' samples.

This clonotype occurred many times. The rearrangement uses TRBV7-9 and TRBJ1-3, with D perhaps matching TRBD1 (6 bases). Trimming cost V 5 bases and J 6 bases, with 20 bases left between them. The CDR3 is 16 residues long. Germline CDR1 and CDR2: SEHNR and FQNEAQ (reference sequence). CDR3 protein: CASSRSRQDGENTIYF. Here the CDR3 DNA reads TGTGCCAGCAGCCGTAGTCGACAGGATGGGGAAAACACCATATATTTT. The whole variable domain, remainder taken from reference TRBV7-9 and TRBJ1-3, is DTGVSQNPRHKITKRGQNVTFRCDPISEHNRLYWYRQTLGQGPEFLTYFQNEAQLEKSRLLSDRFSAERPKGSFSTLEIQRTEQGDSAMYLCASSRSRQDGENTIYFGEGSWLTVV.

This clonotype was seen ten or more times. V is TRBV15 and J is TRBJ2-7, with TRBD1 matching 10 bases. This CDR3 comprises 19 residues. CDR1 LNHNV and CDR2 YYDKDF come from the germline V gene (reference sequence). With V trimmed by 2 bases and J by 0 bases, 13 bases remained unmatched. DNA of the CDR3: TGTGCCACCAGCAGAACCCCGGGACAGGGGCAAAGAGGCTCCTACGAGCAGTACTTC. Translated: CATSRTPGQGQRGSYEQYF.

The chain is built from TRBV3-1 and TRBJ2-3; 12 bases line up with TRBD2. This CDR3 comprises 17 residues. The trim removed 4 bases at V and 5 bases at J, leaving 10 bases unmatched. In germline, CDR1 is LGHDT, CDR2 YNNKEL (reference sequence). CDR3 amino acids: CASSPILAGGPIDTQYF. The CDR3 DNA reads TGTGCCAGCAGCCCAATTCTAGCGGGAGGGCCTATAGATACGCAGTATTTT.

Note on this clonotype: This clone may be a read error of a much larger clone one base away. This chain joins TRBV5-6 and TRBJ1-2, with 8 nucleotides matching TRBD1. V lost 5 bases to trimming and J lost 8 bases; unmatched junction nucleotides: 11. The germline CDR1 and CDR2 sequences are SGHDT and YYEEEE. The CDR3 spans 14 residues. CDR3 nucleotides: TGTGCCAGCAGACAGGGGGAAATCTCAGAGGGCTACACCTTC. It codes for CASRQGEISEGYTF.

This CDR3 reads CASSAGGVNTIYF. CDR3 in DNA: TGTGCCAGCAGCGCCGGGGGGGTAAACACCATATATTTT. This rearrangement joins TRBV3-1 to TRBJ1-3; possible D gene TRBD1, 5 bases. The V gene's germline CDR1 is LGHDT and CDR2 YNNKEL (reference sequence). This CDR3 has 13 amino acids. The V gene lost 5 bases and the J gene lost 6 bases, with 11 bases spanning the gap.

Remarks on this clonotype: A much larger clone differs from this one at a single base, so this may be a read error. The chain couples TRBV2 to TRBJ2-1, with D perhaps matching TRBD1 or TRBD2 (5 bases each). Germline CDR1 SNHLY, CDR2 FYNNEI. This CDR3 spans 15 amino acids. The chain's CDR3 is CASSPRDQPNNGQFF. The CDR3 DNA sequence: TGTGCCAGCAGTCCCCGGGACCAACCGAACAATGGGCAGTTCTTC.

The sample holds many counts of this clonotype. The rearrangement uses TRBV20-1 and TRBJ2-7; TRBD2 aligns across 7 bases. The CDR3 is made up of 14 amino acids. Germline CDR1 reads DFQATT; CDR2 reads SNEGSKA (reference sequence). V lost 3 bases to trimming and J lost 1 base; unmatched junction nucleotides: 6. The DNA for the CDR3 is TGCAGTGCTAGGAAAGCGGGACGATCCTACGAGCAGTACTTC. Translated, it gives CSARKAGRSYEQYF.

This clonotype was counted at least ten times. The DNA for the CDR3 is TGTGCCACCAGCAACGCCTTGGGTGTAGCGGGCACAGATACGCAGTATTTT. It specifies CATSNALGVAGTDTQYF. The chain couples TRBV15 to TRBJ2-3, with D tentatively TRBD2 (6 bases). V was pared by 4 bases and J by 1 base, with 18 bases between. This CDR3 has 17 residues. Germline CDR1 reads LNHNV; CDR2 reads YYDKDF (reference sequence).

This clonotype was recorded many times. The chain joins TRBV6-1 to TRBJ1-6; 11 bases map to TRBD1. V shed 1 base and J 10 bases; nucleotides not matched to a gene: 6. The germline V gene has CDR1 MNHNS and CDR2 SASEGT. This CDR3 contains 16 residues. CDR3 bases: TGTGCCAGCAGTGAAGTTGTGGGGACAGGGGGATCACCCCTCCACTTT. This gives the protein CASSEVVGTGGSPLHF.

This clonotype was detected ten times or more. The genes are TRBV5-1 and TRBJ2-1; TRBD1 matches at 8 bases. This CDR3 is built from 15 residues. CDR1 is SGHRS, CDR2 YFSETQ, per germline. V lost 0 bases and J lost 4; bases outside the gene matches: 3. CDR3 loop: CASSLGGQGYNEQFF. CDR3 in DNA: TGCGCCAGCAGCTTGGGAGGACAGGGATACAATGAGCAGTTCTTC.

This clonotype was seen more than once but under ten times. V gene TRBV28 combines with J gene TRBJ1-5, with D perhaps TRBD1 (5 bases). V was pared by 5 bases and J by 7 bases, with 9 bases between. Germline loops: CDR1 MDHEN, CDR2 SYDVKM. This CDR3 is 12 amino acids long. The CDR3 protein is CASSEGAQPQHF. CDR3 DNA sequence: TGTGCCAGCAGTGAAGGGGCCCAGCCCCAGCATTTT.

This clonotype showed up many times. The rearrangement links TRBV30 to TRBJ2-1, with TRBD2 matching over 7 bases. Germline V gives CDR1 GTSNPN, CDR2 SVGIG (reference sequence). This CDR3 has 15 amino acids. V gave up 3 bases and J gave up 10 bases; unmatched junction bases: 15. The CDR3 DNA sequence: TGTGCCTGGAGGGAGTGGCAGGCGGGAGTGGGCGAGCAGTTCTTC. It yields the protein CAWREWQAGVGEQFF.

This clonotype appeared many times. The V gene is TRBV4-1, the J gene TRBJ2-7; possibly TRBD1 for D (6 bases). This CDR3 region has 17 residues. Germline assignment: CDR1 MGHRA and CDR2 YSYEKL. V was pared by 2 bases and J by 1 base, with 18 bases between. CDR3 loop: CASSQTSGARLSYEQYF. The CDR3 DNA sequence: TGCGCCAGCAGCCAAACTTCAGGGGCGCGTTTGTCCTACGAGCAGTACTTC.

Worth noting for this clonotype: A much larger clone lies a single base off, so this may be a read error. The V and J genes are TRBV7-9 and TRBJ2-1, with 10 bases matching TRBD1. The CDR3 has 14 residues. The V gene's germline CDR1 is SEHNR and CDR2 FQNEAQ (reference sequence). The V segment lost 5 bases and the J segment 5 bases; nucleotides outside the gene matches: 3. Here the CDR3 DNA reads TGTGCCAGCAGCGGACAGGGGGTCCACAATGAGCAGTTCTTC. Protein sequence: CASSGQGVHNEQFF. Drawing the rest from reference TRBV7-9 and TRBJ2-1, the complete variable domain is DTGVSQNPRHKITKRGQNVTFRCDPISEHNRLYWYRQTLGQGPEFLTYFQNEAQLEKSRLLSDRFSAERPKGSFSTLEIQRTEQGDSAMYLCASSGQGVHNEQFFGPGTRLTVL.

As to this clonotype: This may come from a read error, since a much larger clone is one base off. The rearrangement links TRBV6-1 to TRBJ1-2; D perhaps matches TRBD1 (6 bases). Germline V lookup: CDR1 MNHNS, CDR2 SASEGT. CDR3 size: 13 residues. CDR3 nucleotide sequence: TGTACCAGCAGTGTTACAGGGTATGGTGGCTACACCTTC. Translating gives CTSSVTGYGGYTF.

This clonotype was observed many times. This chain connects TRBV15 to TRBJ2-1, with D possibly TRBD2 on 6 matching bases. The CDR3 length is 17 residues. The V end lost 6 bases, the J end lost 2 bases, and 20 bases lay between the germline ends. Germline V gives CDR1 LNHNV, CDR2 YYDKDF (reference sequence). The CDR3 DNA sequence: TGTGCCACCAGTTCCTACTCCGGGACTTTCACCTACAATGAGCAGTTCTTC. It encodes CATSSYSGTFTYNEQFF.

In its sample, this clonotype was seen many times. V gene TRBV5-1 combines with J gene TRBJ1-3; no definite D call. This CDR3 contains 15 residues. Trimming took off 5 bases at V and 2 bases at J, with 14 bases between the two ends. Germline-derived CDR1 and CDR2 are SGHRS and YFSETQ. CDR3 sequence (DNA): TGCGCCAGCAGGCCCGACATTCATCCTGGAAACACCATATATTTT. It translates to CASRPDIHPGNTIYF.

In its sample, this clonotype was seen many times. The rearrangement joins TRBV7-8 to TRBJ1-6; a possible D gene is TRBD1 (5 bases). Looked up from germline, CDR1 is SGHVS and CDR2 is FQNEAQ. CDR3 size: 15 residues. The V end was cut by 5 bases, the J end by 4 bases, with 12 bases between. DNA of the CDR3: TGTGCCAGCAGCCCGGGGACGGTTTATAATTCACCCCTCCACTTT. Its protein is CASSPGTVYNSPLHF.

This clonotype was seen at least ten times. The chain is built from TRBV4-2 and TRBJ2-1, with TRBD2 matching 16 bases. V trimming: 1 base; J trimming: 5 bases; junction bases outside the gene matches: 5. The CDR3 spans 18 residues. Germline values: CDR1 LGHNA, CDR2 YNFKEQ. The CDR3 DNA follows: TGTGCCAGCAGCCAAGTCCCGGGACTAGCGGGAGGGGACAATGAGCAGTTCTTC. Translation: CASSQVPGLAGGDNEQFF.

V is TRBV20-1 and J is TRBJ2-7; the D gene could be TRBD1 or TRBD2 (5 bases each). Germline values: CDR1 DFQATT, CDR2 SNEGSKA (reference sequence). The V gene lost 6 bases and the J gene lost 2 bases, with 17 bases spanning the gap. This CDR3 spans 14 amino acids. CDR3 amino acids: CSARPGPSAYEQYF. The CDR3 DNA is TGCAGTGCAAGGCCGGGGCCCTCGGCCTACGAGCAGTACTTC.

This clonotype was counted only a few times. CDR3 sequence (DNA): TGTGCCAGCAGTCCCCCACAGGGTACCGGGGCCAACGTCCTGACTTTC. Amino acid sequence: CASSPPQGTGANVLTF. This chain joins TRBV28 and TRBJ2-6; a possible D gene is TRBD1 (6 bases). Germline V gives CDR1 MDHEN, CDR2 SYDVKM. Trimming took 5 bases from V and 4 from J, leaving 15 bases between them. This CDR3 is built from 16 residues. The full variable domain, with the rest looked up from reference TRBV28 and TRBJ2-6, is DVKVTQSSRYLVKRTGEKVFLECVQDMDHENMFWYRQDPGLGLRLIYFSYDVKMKEKGDIPEGYSVSREKKERFSLILESASTNQTSMYLCASSPPQGTGANVLTFGAGSRLTVL.